Detailed here is one T cell receptor (beta chain). PCR amplification relied on 60 Vbeta primers (plus 13 Jbeta primers). Sequencing was performed with immunoSEQ multiplex PCR; in TCRdb, only in-frame clones are kept and a portion is missing. Of more than 95,000 clones in the sample, more than 9.5% are singletons; the top ten hold 16%. This sample was included in a study of cytomegalovirus exposure and HLA in healthy donors. This CDR3 has 15 residues. Germline loops: CDR1 MNHNY, CDR2 SVGAGI (reference sequence). With 7 bases removed from V and 5 bases from J, the gap between germline ends came to 20 bases.

The sample comprised PBMCs. The chain recombines TRBV6-6 with TRBJ1-2; maybe TRBD1 (5 bases). This receptor was taken from a man in his forties in good health and CMV-seropositive. CDR3 loop: CASITRGTWGYGYTF. The CDR3 DNA reads TGTGCCAGCATCACAAGGGGTACATGGGGATATGGCTACACCTTC.